One sample yielded the 7 T cell receptor beta chains listed below, sequenced in a study of cytomegalovirus exposure and HLA in healthy donors (dated by TCRdb to the late 2010s). Library construction relied on the immunoSEQ multiplex PCR assay. A mixture of 60 forward primers for TCR Vbeta segments and 13 reverse primers for TCR Jbeta segments was used in the multiplex PCR. This immuneACCESS table, as held by TCRdb, lists in-frame sequences with V and J called but not all clones. Of the missing ones, under half trace to an unresolved V gene in checked studies; the others have no known cause. Counted in this sample were 60,000 to 70,000 clones; roughly 78% of them appeared once. The top ten hold approximately 9.9% of the sample. Sequencing was done on a sample of PBMCs. Every receptor here comes from a man aged 35-49 years in good health and CMV-seronegative.

The rearrangement joins TRBV7-2 to TRBJ2-3, with 7 bases fitting TRBD2. The ends lost 2 bases at V and 1 base at J; junction bases unmatched: 0. This CDR3 has 14 residues. CDR1 and CDR2 (germline): SGHTA, FQGNSA. The CDR3 is CASSLLAGTDTQYF. The CDR3 DNA reads TGTGCCAGCAGCTTACTAGCGGGCACAGATACGCAGTATTTT.

The chain is built from TRBV7-9 and TRBJ2-7; 9 nucleotides line up with TRBD1. The germline V gene has CDR1 SEHNR and CDR2 FQNEAQ (reference sequence). The CDR3 runs 12 residues. The CDR3 nucleotides read TGTTCCACCCGACAGGGGGCCTACGAGCAGTACTTC. Translating gives CSTRQGAYEQYF.

This chain connects TRBV6-1 to TRBJ1-2, with 10 bases lining up with TRBD1. Germline V gene data show CDR1 as MNHNS and CDR2 as SASEGT. The V and J ends lost 10 bases and 2 bases, in that order; junction bases with no gene match: 10. This CDR3 has 15 residues. The CDR3 spells CATSPGTGANYGYTF. Written as DNA, the CDR3 is TGTGCCACCTCGCCCGGGACAGGGGCCAACTATGGCTACACCTTC.

This chain uses TRBV5-4 with TRBJ2-1; 10 bases match TRBD2. The CDR3 has 14 amino acids. Trimming removed 1 base from V and 8 bases from J; junction bases left unmatched: 3. Germline-derived CDR1 and CDR2 are SGHNT and YYREEE (reference sequence). This CDR3 is CASSLSSGSYEQFF. In nucleotides, the CDR3 is TGTGCCAGCAGCTTGTCTAGCGGGAGTTATGAGCAGTTCTTC.

The chain has TRBV5-1 and TRBJ1-1, with 10 bases matching TRBD1. The ends lost 2 bases at V and 5 bases at J; junction bases unmatched: 3. The CDR3 extends over 14 amino acids. CDR1 is SGHRS and CDR2 is YFSETQ in the germline V gene. The CDR3 is CASSLRTGGTEAFF. For the CDR3, the DNA is TGCGCCAGCAGCTTAAGGACAGGGGGGACTGAAGCTTTCTTT.

The table lists this clone with a few counts. This sequence joins TRBV10-3 and TRBJ1-5; D perhaps matches TRBD1 (6 bases). V shed 4 bases and J shed 5 bases, with 12 bases lying between them. The CDR3 runs 14 residues. Germline assignment: CDR1 ENHRY and CDR2 SYGVKD. CDR3 loop: CAISGGSGDQPQHF. In DNA, the CDR3 is TGTGCCATCAGTGGGGGTTCAGGGGATCAGCCCCAGCATTTT.

This clone was observed a handful of times. The chain employs TRBV6-6 and TRBJ2-7; possible D gene TRBD1, 6 bases. The germline gives CDR1 MNHNY, CDR2 SVGAGI (reference sequence). V dropped 4 bases and J dropped 3 bases, with 19 bases sitting between them. The CDR3 has 16 amino acids. The CDR3 reads CASSSPPEDSSYEQYF. In nucleotides, the CDR3 is TGTGCCAGCAGTTCCCCTCCCGAGGACAGTAGCTACGAGCAGTACTTC.